This paragraph reports one T cell receptor (beta chain). This record belongs to a study of cytomegalovirus exposure and HLA in healthy donors. For the study at large: Of some 360 genotyped donors, approximately 80% clustered with self-reported Caucasian donors.

Trimming took 6 bases from V and 3 from J, leaving 5 bases between them. The germline V gene encodes CDR1 SEHNR and CDR2 FQNEAQ (reference sequence). The length of the CDR3 is 11 residues. PCR was performed using 60 Vbeta and 13 Jbeta primers. Some clones are missing from TCRdb's copy, which holds only in-frame ones; the method was immunoSEQ multiplex PCR. The repertoire includes about 190,000 clones, about 90% of them detected once, and under 1.2% sits in the top ten. The sequenced sample was PBMCs. The clonotype originates from a boy younger than 10 in good health and CMV-seronegative. The V and J genes are TRBV7-9 and TRBJ1-1, with unresolved D. The CDR3 loop reads CASSPYTEAFF. The CDR3 DNA follows: TGTGCCAGCAGTCCTTACACTGAAGCTTTCTTT. The whole variable domain, remainder taken from reference TRBV7-9 and TRBJ1-1, is DTGVSQNPRHKITKRGQNVTFRCDPISEHNRLYWYRQTLGQGPEFLTYFQNEAQLEKSRLLSDRFSAERPKGSFSTLEIQRTEQGDSAMYLCASSPYTEAFFGQGTRLTVV.